Sequencing of this T cell receptor beta chain was carried out in a study of blood T cell repertoires in COVID-19. Study information: COVID-19 samples collected from the United States, Italy and Spain covered acute and convalescent phases. From T cells, B-cell-depleted T cells, or PBMCs came the material, which was cDNA or gDNA.

The CDR3 length is 16 residues. Trimming took off 0 bases at V and 1 base at J, with 14 bases between the two ends. The germline V gene encodes CDR1 SGDLS and CDR2 YYNGEE. Study processing details: Nucleated cell counts were estimated from reference gene primer amplification. Clones were sequenced by immunoSEQ multiplex PCR, and TCRdb holds only the in-frame ones, with some missing. The DNA was the basis for D and trimming; V, J and clone size are from that table. Here the sample spans 200,000 to 250,000 clones, over 75% being singletons. The receptor was derived from a middle-aged woman who had recovered from COVID-19. The sequencing input was peripheral blood. The gene calls are TRBV9 and TRBJ2-7; the D is unclear. The chain's CDR3 is CASSVGPLSGSYEQYF. The CDR3 nucleotides are TGTGCCAGCAGCGTAGGCCCGCTGTCCGGGTCCTACGAGCAGTACTTC.